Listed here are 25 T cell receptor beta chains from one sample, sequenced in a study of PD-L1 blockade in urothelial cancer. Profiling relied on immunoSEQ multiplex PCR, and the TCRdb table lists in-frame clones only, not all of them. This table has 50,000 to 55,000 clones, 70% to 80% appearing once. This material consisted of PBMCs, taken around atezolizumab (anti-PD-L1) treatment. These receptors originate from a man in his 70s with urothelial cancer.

CDR3 region: CASSFGQATDTQYF. Written as DNA, the CDR3 is TGTGCCAGCAGTTTCGGACAGGCAACAGATACGCAGTATTTT. J is TRBJ2-3 and V is TRBV11-3; TRBD1 aligns across 7 bases. This CDR3 region has 14 residues. Germline V CDR1 and CDR2: SGHNT, YENEEA. The V segment lost 6 bases and the J segment 3 bases; nucleotides outside the gene matches: 6.

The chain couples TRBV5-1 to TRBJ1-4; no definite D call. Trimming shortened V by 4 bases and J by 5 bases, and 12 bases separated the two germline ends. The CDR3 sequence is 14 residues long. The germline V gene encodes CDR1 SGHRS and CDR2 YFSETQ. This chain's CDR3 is CASSLAGPNEKLFF. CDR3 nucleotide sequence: TGCGCCAGCAGCCTGGCGGGTCCCAATGAAAAACTGTTTTTT.

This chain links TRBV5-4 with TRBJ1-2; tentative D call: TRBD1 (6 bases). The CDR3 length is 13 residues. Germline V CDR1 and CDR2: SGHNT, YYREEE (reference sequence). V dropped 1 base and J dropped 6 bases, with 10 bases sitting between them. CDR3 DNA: TGTGCCAGCAGCTTGTTGAAGGGGGATGGCTACACCTTC. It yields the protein CASSLLKGDGYTF.

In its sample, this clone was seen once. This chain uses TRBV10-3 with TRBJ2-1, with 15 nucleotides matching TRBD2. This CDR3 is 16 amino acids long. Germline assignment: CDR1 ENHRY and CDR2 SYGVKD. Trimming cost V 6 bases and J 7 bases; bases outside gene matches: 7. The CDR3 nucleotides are TGTGCCATCAGCCCGGGACTAGCGGGAGGTCAAAATGAGCAGTTCTTC. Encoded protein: CAISPGLAGGQNEQFF.

The chain's CDR3 is CASSYSTGLNYGYTF. CDR3 bases: TGTGCCAGCAGTTACTCGACAGGGCTTAACTATGGCTACACCTTC. The gene calls are TRBV6-5 and TRBJ1-2, with 7 bases that match TRBD1. Germline V CDR1 and CDR2: MNHEY, SVGAGI. The CDR3 loop spans 15 amino acids. Unmatched junction bases numbered 2, after V lost 0 bases and J lost 1 base.

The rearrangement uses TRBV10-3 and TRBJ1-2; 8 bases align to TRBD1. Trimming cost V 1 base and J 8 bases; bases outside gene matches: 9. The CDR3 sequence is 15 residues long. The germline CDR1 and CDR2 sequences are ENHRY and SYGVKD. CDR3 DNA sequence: TGTGCCATCAGTGAGTGGCGCCAGGGGGCGTCCGGCTACACCTTC. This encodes CAISEWRQGASGYTF.

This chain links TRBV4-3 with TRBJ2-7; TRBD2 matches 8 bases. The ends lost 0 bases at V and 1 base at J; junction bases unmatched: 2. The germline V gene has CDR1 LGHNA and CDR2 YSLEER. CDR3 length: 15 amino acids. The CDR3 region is CASSQEREVSYEQYF. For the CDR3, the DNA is TGCGCCAGCAGCCAAGAGCGGGAGGTATCCTACGAGCAGTACTTC.

The CDR3 loop is CASSVGPPGTEAFF. The CDR3 DNA is TGTGCCAGCAGTGTTGGTCCCCCGGGGACTGAAGCTTTCTTT. This chain connects TRBV6-1 to TRBJ1-1; D ambiguous. The germline CDR1 and CDR2 sequences are MNHNS and SASEGT. This CDR3 is 14 amino acids long. Deletions cut 4 bases from V and 5 bases from J, with 14 bases between.

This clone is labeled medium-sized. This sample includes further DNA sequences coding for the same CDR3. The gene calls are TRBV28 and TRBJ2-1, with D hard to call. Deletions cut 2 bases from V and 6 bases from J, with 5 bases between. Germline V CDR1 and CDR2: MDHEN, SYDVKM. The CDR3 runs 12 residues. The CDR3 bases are TGTGCCAGCAGTTTACTTCGCAATGAGCAGTTCTTC. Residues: CASSLLRNEQFF.

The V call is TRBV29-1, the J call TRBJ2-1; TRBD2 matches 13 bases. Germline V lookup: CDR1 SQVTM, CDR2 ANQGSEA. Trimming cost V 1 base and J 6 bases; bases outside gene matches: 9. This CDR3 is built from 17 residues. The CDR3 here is CSVEVTSGGVTVNEQFF. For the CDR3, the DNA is TGCAGCGTTGAAGTTACTAGCGGGGGGGTTACGGTCAATGAGCAGTTCTTC.

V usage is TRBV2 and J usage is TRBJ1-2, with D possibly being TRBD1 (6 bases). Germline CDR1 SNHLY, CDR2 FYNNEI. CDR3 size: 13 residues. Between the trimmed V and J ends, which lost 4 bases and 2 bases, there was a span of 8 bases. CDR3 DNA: TGTGCCAGCAGTGTTCAGGGGAACTATGGCTACACCTTC. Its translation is CASSVQGNYGYTF.

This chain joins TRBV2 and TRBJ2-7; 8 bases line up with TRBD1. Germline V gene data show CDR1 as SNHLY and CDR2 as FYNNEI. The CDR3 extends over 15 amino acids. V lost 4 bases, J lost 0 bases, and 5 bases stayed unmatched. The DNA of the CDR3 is TGTGCCAGCAGTGCGGGACAGGTTATCTCCTACGAGCAGTACTTC. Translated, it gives CASSAGQVISYEQYF.

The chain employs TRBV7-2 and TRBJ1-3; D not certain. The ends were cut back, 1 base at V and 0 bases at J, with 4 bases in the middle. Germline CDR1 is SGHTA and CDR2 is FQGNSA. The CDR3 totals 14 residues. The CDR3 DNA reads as TGTGCCAGCAGCTTAGACAGCTCTGGAAACACCATATATTTT. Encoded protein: CASSLDSSGNTIYF.

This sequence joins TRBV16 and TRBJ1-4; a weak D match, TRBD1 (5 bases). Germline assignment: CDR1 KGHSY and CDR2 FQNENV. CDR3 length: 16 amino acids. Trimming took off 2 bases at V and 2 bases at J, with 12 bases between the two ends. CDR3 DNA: TGTGCCAGCAGCCAAGGGGGGAGACTCACTAATGAAAAACTGTTTTTT. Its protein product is CASSQGGRLTNEKLFF. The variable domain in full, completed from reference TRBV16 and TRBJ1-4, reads GEEVAQTPKHLVRGEGQKAKLYCAPIKGHSYVFWYQQVLKNEFKFLISFQNENVFDETGMPKERFSAKCLPNSPCSLEIQATKLEDSAVYFCASSQGGRLTNEKLFFGSGTQLSVL.

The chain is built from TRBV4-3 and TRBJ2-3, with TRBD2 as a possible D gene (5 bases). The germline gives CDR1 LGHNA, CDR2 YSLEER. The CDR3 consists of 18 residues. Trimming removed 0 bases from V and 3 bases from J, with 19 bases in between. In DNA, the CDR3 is TGCGCCAGCAGCCAAGATCTAAAGAGGGAGTGGCGGACAGATACGCAGTATTTT. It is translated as CASSQDLKREWRTDTQYF.

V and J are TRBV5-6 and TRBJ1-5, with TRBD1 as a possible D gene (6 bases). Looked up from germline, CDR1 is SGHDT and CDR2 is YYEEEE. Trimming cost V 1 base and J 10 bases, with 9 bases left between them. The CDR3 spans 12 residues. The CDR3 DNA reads TGTGCCAGCAGCTTGTCCAGGGGCCCCCAGCATTTT. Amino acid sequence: CASSLSRGPQHF.

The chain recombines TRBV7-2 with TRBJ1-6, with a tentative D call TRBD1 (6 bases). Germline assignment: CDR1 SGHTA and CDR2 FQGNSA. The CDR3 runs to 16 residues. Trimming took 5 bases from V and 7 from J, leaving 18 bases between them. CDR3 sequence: CASSPWTITGNSPLHF. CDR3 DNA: TGTGCCAGCAGCCCATGGACCATAACAGGGAATTCACCCCTCCACTTT.

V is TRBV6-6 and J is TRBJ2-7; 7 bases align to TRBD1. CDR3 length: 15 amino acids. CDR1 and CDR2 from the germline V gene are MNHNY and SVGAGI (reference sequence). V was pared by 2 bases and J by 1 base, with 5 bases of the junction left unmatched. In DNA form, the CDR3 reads TGTGCCAGCAGTTACCACAGGGGAAAATCCTACGAGCAGTACTTC. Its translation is CASSYHRGKSYEQYF.

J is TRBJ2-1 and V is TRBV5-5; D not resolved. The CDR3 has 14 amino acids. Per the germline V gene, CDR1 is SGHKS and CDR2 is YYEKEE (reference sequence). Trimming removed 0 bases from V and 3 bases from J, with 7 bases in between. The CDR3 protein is CASSLGQIYNEQFF. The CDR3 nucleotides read TGTGCCAGCAGCTTGGGGCAGATCTACAATGAGCAGTTCTTC.

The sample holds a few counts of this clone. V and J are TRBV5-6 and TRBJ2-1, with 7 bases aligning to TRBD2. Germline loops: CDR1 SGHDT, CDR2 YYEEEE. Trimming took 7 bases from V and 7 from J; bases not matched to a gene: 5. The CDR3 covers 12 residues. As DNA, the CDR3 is TGTGCCAGCTCCTACGGGGGGAATGAGCAGTTCTTC. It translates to CASSYGGNEQFF. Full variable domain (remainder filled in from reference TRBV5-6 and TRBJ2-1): DAGVTQSPTHLIKTRGQQVTLRCSPKSGHDTVSWYQQALGQGPQFIFQYYEEEERQRGNFPDRFSGHQFPNYSSELNVNALLLGDSALYLCASSYGGNEQFFGPGTRLTVL.

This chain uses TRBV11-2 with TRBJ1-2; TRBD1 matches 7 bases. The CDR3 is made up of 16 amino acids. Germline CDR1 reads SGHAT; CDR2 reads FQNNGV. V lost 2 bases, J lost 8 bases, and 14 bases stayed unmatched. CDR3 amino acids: CASSLIMYRGLYGYTF. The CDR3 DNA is TGTGCCAGCAGCTTAATAATGTACAGGGGCCTGTACGGCTACACCTTC. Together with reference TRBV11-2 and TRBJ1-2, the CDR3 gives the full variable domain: EAGVAQSPRYKIIEKRQSVAFWCNPISGHATLYWYQQILGQGPKLLIQFQNNGVVDDSQLPKDRFSAERLKGVDSTLKIQPAKLEDSAVYLCASSLIMYRGLYGYTFGSGTRLTVV.

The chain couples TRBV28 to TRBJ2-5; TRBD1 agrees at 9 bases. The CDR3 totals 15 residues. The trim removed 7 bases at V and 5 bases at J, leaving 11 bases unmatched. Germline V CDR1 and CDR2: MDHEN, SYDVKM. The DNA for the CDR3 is TGTGCCAGCACATTAGGACAGGGGAGTGAGGAGACCCAGTACTTC. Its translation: CASTLGQGSEETQYF.

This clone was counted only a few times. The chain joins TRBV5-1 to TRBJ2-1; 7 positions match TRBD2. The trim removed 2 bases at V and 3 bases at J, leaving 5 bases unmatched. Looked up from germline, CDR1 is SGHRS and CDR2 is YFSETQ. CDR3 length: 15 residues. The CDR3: CASSFLAGNYNEQFF. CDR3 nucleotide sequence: TGCGCCAGCAGCTTTTTAGCGGGCAACTACAATGAGCAGTTCTTC.

CDR3 amino acids: CASSYSGGNTEAFF. The DNA for the CDR3 is TGTGCCAGCAGTTACTCCGGTGGGAACACTGAAGCTTTCTTT. The rearrangement links TRBV6-5 to TRBJ1-1, with D unclear. CDR1 is MNHEY, CDR2 SVGAGI, per germline. The CDR3 has 14 residues. The ends were cut back, 0 bases at V and 1 base at J, with 6 bases in the middle.

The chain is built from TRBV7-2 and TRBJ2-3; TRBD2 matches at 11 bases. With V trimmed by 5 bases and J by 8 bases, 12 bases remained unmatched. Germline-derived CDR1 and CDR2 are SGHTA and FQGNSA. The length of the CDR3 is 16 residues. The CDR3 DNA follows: TGTGCCAGCAGCCCCCGTAGCGGGAGGGCCCTCGGTACGCAGTATTTT. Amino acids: CASSPRSGRALGTQYF.